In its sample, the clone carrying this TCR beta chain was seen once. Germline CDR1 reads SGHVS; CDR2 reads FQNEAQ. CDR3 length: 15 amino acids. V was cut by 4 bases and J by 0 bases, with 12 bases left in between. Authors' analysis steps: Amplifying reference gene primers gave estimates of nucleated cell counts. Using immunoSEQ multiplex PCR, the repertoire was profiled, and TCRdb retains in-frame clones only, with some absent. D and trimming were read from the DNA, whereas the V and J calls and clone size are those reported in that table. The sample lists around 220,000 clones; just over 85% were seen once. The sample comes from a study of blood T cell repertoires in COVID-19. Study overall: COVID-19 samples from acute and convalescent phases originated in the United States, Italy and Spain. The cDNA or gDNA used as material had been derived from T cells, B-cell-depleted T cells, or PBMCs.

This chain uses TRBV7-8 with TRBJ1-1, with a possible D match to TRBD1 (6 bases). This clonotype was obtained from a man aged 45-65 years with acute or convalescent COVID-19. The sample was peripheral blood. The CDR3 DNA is TGTGCCAGCAGCTCCCCCAGGGGCATGAACACTGAAGCTTTCTTT. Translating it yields CASSSPRGMNTEAFF. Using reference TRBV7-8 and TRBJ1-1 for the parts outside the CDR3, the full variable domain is GAGVSQSPRYKVAKRGQDVALRCDPISGHVSLFWYQQALGQGPEFLTYFQNEAQLDKSGLPSDRFFAERPEGSVSTLKIQRTQQEDSAVYLCASSSPRGMNTEAFFGQGTRLTVV.